These 15 T cell receptor beta chains share one sample of origin, sequenced in a study of CD8+CD57+ T cells in acquired aplastic anemia. For CDR3 and TCR beta VDJ profiling, genomic DNA was the template used. Using its own MiXCR run on the reads, TCRdb lists one record per CDR3 protein. Among about 190,000 distinct CDR3 sequences listed, around half were seen once. Sequenced: sorted CD4+, CD8+, or CD8+CD57+ T cells (not recorded which) from PBMCs. Receptor source: a human donor in good health, serving as a control.

This sequence joins TRBV25-1 and TRBJ1-6, with D unresolved. CDR1 MGHDK and CDR2 SYGVNS come from the germline V gene. The CDR3 spans 14 residues. Between the trimmed V and J ends, which lost 5 bases and 10 bases, there was a span of 15 bases. The CDR3: CASSYGGVRSPLHF. CDR3 sequence (DNA): TGTGCCAGCAGTTACGGCGGGGTAAGGTCACCCCTCCACTTT.

Worth noting for this clonotype: The junction does not match germline at one end; this may be a read error. This chain joins TRBV4-1 and TRBJ1-6; 9 nucleotides line up with TRBD1. CDR3 length: 16 amino acids. Germline CDR1 MGHRA, CDR2 YSYEKL. The CDR3 is CASSQGQGLSDSPLHF. The CDR3 bases are TGTGCCAGCAGCCAGGGACAGGGTTTATCCGATTCACCCCTCCACTTT.

Comment on this clonotype: This may be a read error, as it is one base from a much larger clone. This sequence joins TRBV7-3 and TRBJ1-6, with D unresolved. In germline, CDR1 is SGHTA, CDR2 FQGTGA. The CDR3 is made up of 14 amino acids. DNA of the CDR3: TGTGCCAGCTCGGGTGACTCCTATAATCCACCCCTCCACTTT. Protein product: CASSGDSYNPPLHF.

The rearrangement links TRBV2 to TRBJ2-1, with 9 bases identical to TRBD2. From germline, CDR1 is SNHLY and CDR2 FYNNEI. This CDR3 is built from 16 residues. The V and J ends lost 5 bases and 9 bases, in that order; junction bases with no gene match: 14. CDR3 protein: CASSSERGLAWAEQFF. The CDR3 nucleotides read TGTGCCAGCAGTTCGGAGCGAGGACTAGCGTGGGCTGAGCAGTTCTTC.

This clonotype came up once. This chain joins TRBV10-3 and TRBJ1-1, with D possibly being TRBD1 (5 bases). Trimming took 4 bases from V and 6 from J, leaving 18 bases between them. CDR1 and CDR2 (germline): ENHRY, SYGVKD. The CDR3 is 15 residues long. CDR3 sequence reads: CAISGRTAGGSEAFF. CDR3 coding DNA: TGTGCCATCAGTGGACGGACGGCGGGGGGATCTGAAGCTTTCTTT.

The chain has TRBV9 and TRBJ1-1; D gene unclear. Germline-derived CDR1 and CDR2 are SGDLS and YYNGEE. Trimming took off 2 bases at V and 3 bases at J, with 8 bases between the two ends. The CDR3 is 13 residues long. CDR3 residues: CASSVETYTEAFF. The CDR3 DNA sequence: TGTGCCAGCAGCGTGGAGACATACACTGAAGCTTTCTTT.

This clonotype was recorded once. This sequence joins TRBV12-3 or TRBV12-4 and TRBJ1-6, with 7 bases fitting TRBD1. Unmatched junction bases numbered 11, after V lost 6 bases and J lost 6 bases. The CDR3 has 16 amino acids. CDR3 region: CASSSRTGGGNSPLHF. CDR3 DNA sequence: TGTGCCAGCAGCTCAAGGACAGGAGGCGGTAATTCACCCCTCCACTTT.

This clonotype was seen repeatedly, ten times or more. V gene TRBV7-2 combines with J gene TRBJ2-7; D call uncertain. CDR1 is SGHTA and CDR2 is FQGNSA in the germline V gene. This CDR3 has 15 residues. V was cut by 4 bases and J by 0 bases, with 13 bases left in between. The CDR3 DNA reads as TGTGCCAGCAGCTCTAGTAGAGACAACTCCTACGAGCAGTACTTC. As protein: CASSSSRDNSYEQYF.

Only a few counts were recorded for this clonotype. The chain couples TRBV30 to TRBJ1-3; a weak D match, TRBD1 (5 bases). This CDR3 comprises 12 residues. CDR1 and CDR2 from the germline V gene are GTSNPN and SVGIG (reference sequence). The germline V and J ends were trimmed by 5 bases and 3 bases, with 8 bases remaining between them. The CDR3 region has the DNA TGTGCCTGGGGGGGGAATGGAAACACCATATATTTT. It is translated as CAWGGNGNTIYF.

There are many counts of this clonotype. The rearrangement links TRBV5-1 to TRBJ2-7, with D uncertain. The CDR3 extends over 11 amino acids. Germline CDR1 reads SGHRS; CDR2 reads YFSETQ. The V end was cut by 8 bases, the J end by 3 bases, with 9 bases between. This chain's CDR3 is CASQNDYEQYF. CDR3 nucleotides: TGCGCCAGTCAGAACGACTACGAGCAGTACTTC.

As DNA, the CDR3 is TGTGCCAGCGCCACAGGGGCAGGGTCACCCCTCCACTTT. Amino acid sequence: CASATGAGSPLHF. This sequence joins TRBV25-1 and TRBJ1-6, with 7 bases identical to TRBD1. J lost 10 bases, V lost 8 bases, and 8 bases had no gene match. CDR1 is MGHDK and CDR2 is SYGVNS in the germline V gene. This CDR3 comprises 13 residues.

The chain recombines TRBV25-1 with TRBJ2-7; D unresolved. The CDR3 spans 13 residues. Trimming took 1 base from V and 1 from J, leaving 5 bases between them. Per germline, CDR1 MGHDK and CDR2 SYGVNS. The CDR3 here is CASSEFGSYEQYF. The CDR3 DNA follows: TGTGCCAGCAGTGAATTCGGGTCCTACGAGCAGTACTTC.

V gene TRBV19 combines with J gene TRBJ2-7; D remains unclear. V was shortened by 3 bases and J by 0 bases, with 9 bases between the two germline ends. The CDR3 has 14 residues. Per germline, CDR1 LNHDA and CDR2 SQIVND (reference sequence). DNA for the CDR3: TGTGCCAGTAGTATTAATGGGGTCTCCTACGAGCAGTACTTC. Translating gives CASSINGVSYEQYF. Filled out from reference TRBV19 and TRBJ2-7, the complete variable domain reads DGGITQSPKYLFRKEGQNVTLSCEQNLNHDAMYWYRQDPGQGLRLIYYSQIVNDFQKGDIAEGYSVSREKKESFPLTVTSAQKNPTAFYLCASSINGVSYEQYFGPGTRLTVT.

The chain joins TRBV9 to TRBJ2-5; no reliable D call. The CDR3 length is 11 residues. V lost 10 bases to trimming and J lost 5 bases, with 12 bases between them. CDR1 and CDR2 (germline): SGDLS, YYNGEE. DNA of the CDR3: TGTGCCGCTCACTCCGGGGAGACCCAGTACTTC. Translated: CAAHSGETQYF.

In this sample, this clonotype turned up a few times. J is TRBJ2-7 and V is TRBV29-1; a possible D gene is TRBD1 (5 bases). V gave up 3 bases and J gave up 4 bases, with 16 bases separating them. The CDR3 totals 14 residues. CDR1 is SQVTM, CDR2 ANQGSEA, per germline. For the CDR3, the DNA is TGCAGCGTTGATAGCAGGGAAGCTTCTTACGAGCAGTACTTC. Its protein product is CSVDSREASYEQYF.